This TCR beta chain comes out of a study of T cell responses to AZD1222 COVID-19 vaccine. Broader study findings: The number of AZD1222 recipients seropositive at baseline was only 5 to 7. Variant regions that are unmutated are reportedly the target of nearly half of spike-specific TCRs. There were mostly white British donors and more females than males, and clonal diversity was possibly underestimated.

J gave up 10 bases and V 3 bases, and 2 bases lay outside the gene matches. This CDR3 contains 11 residues. The germline CDR1 and CDR2 sequences are SNHLY and FYNNEI. TCRdb's copy holds only in-frame clones and misses some; the assay was immunoSEQ multiplex PCR. The profile shows just over 150,000 clones, 90% to 95% of them singletons. A note on this clone: The antigen is unknown.

Sequenced here: peripheral blood, sampled 28 days after the second AZD1222 dose. This TCR was sampled from an adult who received the AZD1222 COVID-19 vaccine. V and J are TRBV2 and TRBJ1-2; 7 bases match TRBD1. CDR3 amino acids: CASSDRGDYTF. In DNA form, the CDR3 reads TGTGCCAGCAGTGACAGGGGGGACTACACCTTC. Using reference TRBV2 and TRBJ1-2 for the parts outside the CDR3, the full variable domain is EPEVTQTPSHQVTQMGQEVILRCVPISNHLYFYWYRQILGQKVEFLVSFYNNEISEKSEIFDDQFSVERPDGSNFTLKIRSTKLEDSAMYFCASSDRGDYTFGSGTRLTVV.